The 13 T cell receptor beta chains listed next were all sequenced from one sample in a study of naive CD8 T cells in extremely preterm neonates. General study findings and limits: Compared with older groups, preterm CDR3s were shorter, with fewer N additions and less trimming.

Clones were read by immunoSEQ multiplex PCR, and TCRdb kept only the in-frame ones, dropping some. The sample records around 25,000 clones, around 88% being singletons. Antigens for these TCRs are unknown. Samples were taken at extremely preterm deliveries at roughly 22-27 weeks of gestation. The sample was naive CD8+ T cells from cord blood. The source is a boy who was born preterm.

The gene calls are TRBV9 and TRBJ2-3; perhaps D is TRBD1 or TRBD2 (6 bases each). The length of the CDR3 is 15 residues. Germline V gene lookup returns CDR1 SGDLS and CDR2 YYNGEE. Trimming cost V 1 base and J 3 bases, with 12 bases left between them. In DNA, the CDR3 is TGTGCCAGCAGCGTATGGGGGGCCGGGACAGATACGCAGTATTTT. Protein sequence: CASSVWGAGTDTQYF.

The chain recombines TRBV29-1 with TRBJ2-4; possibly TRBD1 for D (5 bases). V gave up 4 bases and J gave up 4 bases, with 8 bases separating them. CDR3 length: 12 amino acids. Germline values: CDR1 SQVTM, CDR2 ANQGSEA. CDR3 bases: TGCAGCGTTGGGACACTTAAAAACATTCAGTACTTC. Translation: CSVGTLKNIQYF.

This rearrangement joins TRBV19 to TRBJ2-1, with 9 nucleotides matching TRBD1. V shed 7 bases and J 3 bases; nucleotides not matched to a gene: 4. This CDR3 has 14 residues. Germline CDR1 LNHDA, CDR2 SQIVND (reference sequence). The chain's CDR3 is CASTRTGDYNEQFF. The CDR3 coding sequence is TGTGCCAGTACTAGGACAGGGGACTACAATGAGCAGTTCTTC.

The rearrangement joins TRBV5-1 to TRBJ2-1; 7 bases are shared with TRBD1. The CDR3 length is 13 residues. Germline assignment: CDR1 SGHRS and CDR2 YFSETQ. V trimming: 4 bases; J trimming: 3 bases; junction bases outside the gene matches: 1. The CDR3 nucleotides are TGCGCCAGCAGCGGGGACAGCTACAATGAGCAGTTCTTC. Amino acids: CASSGDSYNEQFF.

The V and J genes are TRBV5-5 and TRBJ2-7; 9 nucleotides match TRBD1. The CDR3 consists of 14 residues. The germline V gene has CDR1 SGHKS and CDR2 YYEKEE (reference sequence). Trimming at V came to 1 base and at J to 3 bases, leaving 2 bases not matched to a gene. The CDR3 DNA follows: TGTGCCAGCAGCTTGTGGACAGGGGACTACGAGCAGTACTTC. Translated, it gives CASSLWTGDYEQYF.

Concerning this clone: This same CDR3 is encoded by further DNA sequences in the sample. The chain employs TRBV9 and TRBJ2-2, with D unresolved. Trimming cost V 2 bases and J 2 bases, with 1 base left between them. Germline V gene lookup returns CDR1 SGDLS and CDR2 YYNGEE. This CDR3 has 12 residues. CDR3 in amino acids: CASSVNTGELFF. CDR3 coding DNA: TGTGCCAGCAGCGTCAACACCGGGGAGCTGTTTTTT.

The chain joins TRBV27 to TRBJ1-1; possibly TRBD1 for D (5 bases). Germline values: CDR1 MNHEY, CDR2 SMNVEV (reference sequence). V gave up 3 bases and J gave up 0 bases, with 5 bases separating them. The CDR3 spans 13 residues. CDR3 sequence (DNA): TGTGCCAGCAGTTTGGACATGAACACTGAAGCTTTCTTT. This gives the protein CASSLDMNTEAFF.

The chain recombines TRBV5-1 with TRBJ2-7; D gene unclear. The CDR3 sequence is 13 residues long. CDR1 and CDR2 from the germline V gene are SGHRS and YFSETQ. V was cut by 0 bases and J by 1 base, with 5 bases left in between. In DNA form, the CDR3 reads TGCGCCAGCAGCTTGGATGAATCCTACGAGCAGTACTTC. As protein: CASSLDESYEQYF.

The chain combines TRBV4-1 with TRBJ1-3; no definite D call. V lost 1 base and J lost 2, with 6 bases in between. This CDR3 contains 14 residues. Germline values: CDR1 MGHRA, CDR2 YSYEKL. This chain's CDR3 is CASSQGGTGNTIYF. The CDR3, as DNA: TGCGCCAGCAGCCAAGGGGGTACTGGAAACACCATATATTTT.

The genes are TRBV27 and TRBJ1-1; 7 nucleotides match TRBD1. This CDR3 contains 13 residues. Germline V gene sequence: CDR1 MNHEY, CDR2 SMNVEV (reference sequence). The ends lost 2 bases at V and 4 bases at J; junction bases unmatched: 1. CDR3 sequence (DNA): TGTGCCAGCAGTTTACCAGGGGGCACTGAAGCTTTCTTT. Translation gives CASSLPGGTEAFF.

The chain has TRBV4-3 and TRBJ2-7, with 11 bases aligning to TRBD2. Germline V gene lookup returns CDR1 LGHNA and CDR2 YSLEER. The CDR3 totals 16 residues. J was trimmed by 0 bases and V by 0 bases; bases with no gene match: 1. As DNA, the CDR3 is TGCGCCAGCAGCCAAGATCTAGCGGGGGGCTCCTACGAGCAGTACTTC. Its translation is CASSQDLAGGSYEQYF.

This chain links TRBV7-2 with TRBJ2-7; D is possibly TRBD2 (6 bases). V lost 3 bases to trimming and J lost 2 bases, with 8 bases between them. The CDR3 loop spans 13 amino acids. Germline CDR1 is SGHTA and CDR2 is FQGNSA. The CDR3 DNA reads TGTGCCAGCAGCTTCGGGACTGCCTACGAGCAGTACTTC. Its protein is CASSFGTAYEQYF. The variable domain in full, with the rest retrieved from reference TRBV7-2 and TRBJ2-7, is GAGVSQSPSNKVTEKGKDVELRCDPISGHTALYWYRQSLGQGLEFLIYFQGNSAPDKSGLPSDRFSAERTGGSVSTLTIQRTQQEDSAVYLCASSFGTAYEQYFGPGTRLTVT.

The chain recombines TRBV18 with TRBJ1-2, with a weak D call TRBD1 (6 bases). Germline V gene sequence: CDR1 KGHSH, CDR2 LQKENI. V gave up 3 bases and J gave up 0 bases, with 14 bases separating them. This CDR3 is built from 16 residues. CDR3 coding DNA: TGTGCCAGCTCACCTCGCCGGGACACAGCTAACTATGGCTACACCTTC. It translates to CASSPRRDTANYGYTF.